This TCR beta chain was recovered during a study of graft-versus-host responses after intestinal transplantation. About the study: Tacrolimus and steroids were given for 2 to 3 years to all recipients after anti-thymocyte globulin induction. The study's findings and limits: Allografts of one patient group, those with graft-donor T cell macrochimerism, had high graft-versus-host to host-versus-graft clonal ratios.

TCRdb keeps only in-frame clones here, not all; method: immunoSEQ multiplex PCR. The sample consists of 65,000 to 85,000 clones, roughly 91% of them appearing once. About this clone: What it binds is unknown.

The CDR3 is made up of 15 amino acids. Looked up from germline, CDR1 is MGHRA and CDR2 is YSYEKL. V usage is TRBV4-1 and J usage is TRBJ2-5; maybe TRBD2 (5 bases). The end of the DNA aligns better with TRBJ2-7, so the J call may be wrong. Here the sequenced sample was unstimulated CD8+ T cells sorted from spleen or lymph node cells, taken before transplant. This TCR derives from a human donor who was the organ donor for an intestinal transplant. CDR3: CASSQGPGSSYEQYF. The CDR3 nucleotides read TGCGCCAGCAGCCAAGGTCCGGGAAGCTCCTACGAGCAGTACTTC.